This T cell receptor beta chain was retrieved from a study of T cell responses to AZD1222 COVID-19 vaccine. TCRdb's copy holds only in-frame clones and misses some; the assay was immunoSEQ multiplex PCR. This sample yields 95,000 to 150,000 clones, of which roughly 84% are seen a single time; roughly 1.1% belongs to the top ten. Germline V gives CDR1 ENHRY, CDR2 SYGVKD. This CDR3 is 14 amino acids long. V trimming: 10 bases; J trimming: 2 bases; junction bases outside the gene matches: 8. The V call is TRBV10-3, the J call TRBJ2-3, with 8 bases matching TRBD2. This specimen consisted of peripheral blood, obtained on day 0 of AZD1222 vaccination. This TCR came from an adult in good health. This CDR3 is CATTSGLNTDTQYF. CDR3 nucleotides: TGTGCCACCACTAGCGGCCTAAACACAGATACGCAGTATTTT.